The 6 T cell receptor beta chains below all came from one sample that was sequenced in a study of cytomegalovirus exposure and HLA in healthy donors. PCR involved 60 Vbeta and 13 Jbeta primers. Profiled with immunoSEQ multiplex PCR; TCRdb holds only in-frame clones, not every one. In the table there are approximately 220,000 clones, over 60% of which are singletons. The sequenced sample was PBMCs. The receptor source for this set is a middle-aged man in good health and CMV-seronegative.

The V gene is TRBV7-9, the J gene TRBJ2-2; 9 bases map to TRBD1. The ends lost 5 bases at V and 1 base at J; junction bases unmatched: 8. The CDR3 covers 17 residues. The germline V gene has CDR1 SEHNR and CDR2 FQNEAQ (reference sequence). The CDR3: CASSHPYRGLNTGELFF. The CDR3 region has the DNA TGTGCCAGCAGCCACCCATACAGGGGGCTGAACACCGGGGAGCTGTTTTTT.

This chain uses TRBV4-3 with TRBJ1-3; D is ambiguous. Germline CDR1 and CDR2: LGHNA and YSLEER. This CDR3 spans 15 amino acids. V gave up 4 bases and J gave up 0 bases, with 10 bases separating them. The CDR3 protein is CASSRQAGSGNTIYF. In nucleotides, the CDR3 is TGCGCCAGCAGCCGCCAAGCCGGCTCTGGAAACACCATATATTTT.

The chain couples TRBV5-1 to TRBJ2-7, with D possibly being TRBD1 (6 bases). Deletions cut 2 bases from V and 5 bases from J, with 17 bases between. The CDR3 contains 15 residues. CDR1 and CDR2 (germline): SGHRS, YFSETQ. This CDR3 reads CASSFFGTSSNEQYF. The CDR3 DNA follows: TGCGCCAGCAGCTTCTTCGGGACATCTTCTAACGAGCAGTACTTC.

This chain links TRBV30 with TRBJ2-3; 7 positions agree with TRBD1. V shed 6 bases and J 1 base; nucleotides not matched to a gene: 1. The CDR3 length is 12 residues. Germline V gene lookup returns CDR1 GTSNPN and CDR2 SVGIG (reference sequence). The CDR3 nucleotides are TGTGCCTGCCAGGGGGGCACAGATACGCAGTATTTT. Translated, it gives CACQGGTDTQYF.

The chain links TRBV4-1 to TRBJ1-1; 10 bases line up with TRBD1. This CDR3 is built from 15 residues. V lost 6 bases to trimming and J lost 5 bases; unmatched junction nucleotides: 9. CDR1 MGHRA and CDR2 YSYEKL come from the germline V gene. The CDR3 spells CASRDDRGRRTEAFF. The CDR3 DNA is TGCGCCAGCAGAGACGACAGGGGGCGTCGGACTGAAGCTTTCTTT.

In regard to this clone: Other DNA sequences of this sample code for an identical CDR3. The V gene is TRBV7-2, the J gene TRBJ2-7; 9 positions match TRBD1. The CDR3 spans 15 residues. Germline-derived CDR1 and CDR2 are SGHTA and FQGNSA. Germline trimming cut 8 bases from V and 5 bases from J; bases unmatched to any gene: 13. DNA of the CDR3: TGTGCCAGCTCCTTGAGGGGACAGGGTAGGGACGAGCAGTACTTC. Its translation: CASSLRGQGRDEQYF.